What follows is one T cell receptor beta chain and its context. The antigen is unknown. Reverse transcription used roughly 0.45 to 1 ug RNA and random hexamers. A multiplex approach, immunoSEQ multiplex PCR, amplified TCR beta CDR3 across 54 Vbeta and 13 Jbeta. TCRdb fed the immunoSEQ multiplex PCR reads into MiXCR, producing one record per CDR3 protein. The repertoire includes 150,000 to 200,000 distinct CDR3 sequences, approximately 94% of them detected once, and over 0.09% sits in the top ten. The V gene's germline CDR1 is SGHVS and CDR2 FQNEAQ. Trimming removed 1 base at V and 3 bases at J, with 12 bases between. This CDR3 comprises 15 residues. These data originate in a study of CD8 T cells in Susac syndrome. Study results and limitations: The relatively small number of individuals in the TCR sequencing and HLA analysis was acknowledged by the study.

This TCR was sampled from a human donor with multiple sclerosis. The chain employs TRBV7-8 and TRBJ2-5; D unresolved. Source material: CD4+ T cells from PBMCs. CDR3 in DNA: TGTGCCAGCAGCTTAGAATACAGAGGCAAAGAGACCCAGTACTTC. Amino acid sequence: CASSLEYRGKETQYF.